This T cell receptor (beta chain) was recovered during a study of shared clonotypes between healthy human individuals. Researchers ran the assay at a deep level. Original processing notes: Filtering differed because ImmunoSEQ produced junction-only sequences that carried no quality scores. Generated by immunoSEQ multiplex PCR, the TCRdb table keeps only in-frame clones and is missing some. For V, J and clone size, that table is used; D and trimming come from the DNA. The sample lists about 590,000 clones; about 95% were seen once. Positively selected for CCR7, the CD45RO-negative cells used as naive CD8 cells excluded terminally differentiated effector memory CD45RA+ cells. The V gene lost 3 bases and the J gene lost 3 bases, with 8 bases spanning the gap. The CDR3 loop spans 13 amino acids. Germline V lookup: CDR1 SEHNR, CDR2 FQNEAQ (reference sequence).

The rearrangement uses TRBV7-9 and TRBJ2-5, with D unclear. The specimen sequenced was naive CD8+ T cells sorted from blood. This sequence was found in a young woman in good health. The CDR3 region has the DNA TGTGCCAGCAGCTTGTCAGAGAAAGAGACCCAGTACTTC. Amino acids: CASSLSEKETQYF.